A selection of T cell receptor beta chains follows, all from one sample in a study of blood T cell repertoires in COVID-19. Profiling relied on immunoSEQ multiplex PCR, and the TCRdb table lists in-frame clones only, not all of them. The sample carries some 44,000 clones, approximately 90% recorded once. The sample comprised peripheral blood. All receptors come from a man in his sixties with active COVID-19. Each CDR3 is given with its conserved first and last residue. The D gene is left open where the match is weak. Clone size, where shown, is once, few, many, or a class for clones that have expanded.

>17|TRBV28|-|-|TRBJ1-1
TGTGCCAGCAGTGAGCTTGGAGGCCCAGGGGTGGACACTGAAGCTTTCTTT
CASSELGGPGVDTEAFF
>15|TRBV6-2/TRBV6-3|-|-|TRBJ2-2
TGTGCCAGCAGTTCGTCGGGGGGCGGCACCGGGGAGCTGTTTTTT
CASSSSGGGTGELFF
>15|TRBV9|TRBD1|-|TRBJ2-3
TGTGCCAGCAGCTTTGGGACAGGGAAGACAGATACGCAGTATTTT
CASSFGTGKTDTQYF
>14|TRBV6-6|-|-|TRBJ1-2
TGTGCCAGCAGTTACGGGGAGGGGTACTATGGCTACACCTTC
CASSYGEGYYGYTF
>15|TRBV7-6|-|few|TRBJ2-3
TGTGCCAGCAGCTTAGATGGGGGGACGGCAGATACGCAGTATTTT
CASSLDGGTADTQYF
>16|TRBV6-4|-|-|TRBJ1-2
TGTGCCAGCAGTGTGGGGGAGCCGGAGGGAGGCTATGGCTACACCTTC
CASSVGEPEGGYGYTF
>15|TRBV4-1|TRBD2|-|TRBJ2-2
TGCGCCAGCAGCCAAGAGACTAGCGGATCCGGGGAGCTGTTTTTT
CASSQETSGSGELFF
>18|TRBV5-1|-|-|TRBJ1-4
TGCGCCAGCAGCTTGGTCCCTTTAACAGGTGCAACTAATGAAAAACTGTTTTTT
CASSLVPLTGATNEKLFF
>14|TRBV6-2/TRBV6-3|-|-|TRBJ1-6
TGTGCCAGCAGTTATGGGCAGGGGTGGTCACCCCTCCACTTT
CASSYGQGWSPLHF
>14|TRBV5-1|TRBD1|-|TRBJ2-2
TGCGCCAGCAGCCTCCGACAGGGGGCCGGGGAGCTGTTTTTT
CASSLRQGAGELFF
>15|TRBV11-2|TRBD1|-|TRBJ2-3
TGTGCCAGCAGCGCCGGGACAGGGGCAGTAGATACGCAGTATTTT
CASSAGTGAVDTQYF
>15|TRBV28|-|-|TRBJ2-5
TGTGCCAGCAGTTTTTCCTGGGGGCTCAGCGAGACCCAGTACTTC
CASSFSWGLSETQYF
>15|TRBV28|TRBD2|-|TRBJ2-7
TGTGCCAGCAGGGCAAGCGGGGGAGGACTACGAGAGCAGTACTTC
CASRASGGGLREQYF
>15|TRBV14|-|few|TRBJ1-4
TGTGCCAGCAGCCGCTCCGACAGAAATAATGAAAAACTGTTTTTT
CASSRSDRNNEKLFF
>15|TRBV19|TRBD2|-|TRBJ2-1
TGTGCCAGTAGCCCTGAGACTAGCGGGTACAATGAGCAGTTCTTC
CASSPETSGYNEQFF
>15|TRBV11-3|TRBD2|-|TRBJ2-1
TGTGCCAGCAGCTTCCTAGCGGGAGGAAACGATGAGCAGTTCTTC
CASSFLAGGNDEQFF
>16|TRBV7-9|TRBD2|-|TRBJ2-3
TGTGCCAGCAGCACGGGACTAGCGGGGACCACAGATACGCAGTATTTT
CASSTGLAGTTDTQYF
>13|TRBV5-1|-|-|TRBJ2-7
TGCGCCAGCAGCCCTATGGGAGACTACGAGCAGTACTTC
CASSPMGDYEQYF
>14|TRBV2|TRBD1|few|TRBJ2-4
TGTGCCAGCTCGACAGGGGGCGGCAAAAACATTCAGTACTTC
CASSTGGGKNIQYF
>16|TRBV5-1|TRBD2|-|TRBJ2-1
TGCGCCAGCAGCTTGCGAACCGGGACTAGCGTCAATGAGCAGTTCTTC
CASSLRTGTSVNEQFF
>14|TRBV28|-|-|TRBJ1-6
TGTGCCAGCAGTCGAAACGCAGGGAATTCACCCCTCCACTTT
CASSRNAGNSPLHF
>13|TRBV10-3|-|-|TRBJ2-7
TGTGCCATCAGTGATGGAGGAGGGGAAGAGCAGTACTTC
CAISDGGGEEQYF
>12|TRBV19|-|-|TRBJ2-3
TGTGCCACACGACGGGGAGAAGATACGCAGTATTTT
CATRRGEDTQYF
>14|TRBV2|-|-|TRBJ1-3
TGTGCCAGCAGCCAGGGTTCTTCTGGAAACACCATATATTTT
CASSQGSSGNTIYF